The rows below give T cell receptor beta chains drawn from one sample of a study of cytomegalovirus exposure and HLA in healthy donors. This table comes from immunoSEQ multiplex PCR, and its TCRdb copy is limited to in-frame clones, with some not included. The data contain over 150,000 clones, 75% of them singletons. Material: PBMCs. The receptors come from a woman aged 50 to 60 in good health and CMV-seropositive. The CDR3 runs from the conserved cysteine through the conserved F or W. A D gene is named only where the DNA matches it firmly. Clone size, where shown, is once, few, many, or a class for clones that have expanded.

j_call: TRBJ1-1; clone_size: .; v_call: TRBV7-9; d_call: TRBD1; cdr3_aa: CASSLASGGNTEAFF; cdr3_nt: TGTGCCAGCAGCTTAGCTTCAGGGGGAAACACTGAAGCTTTCTTT
j_call: TRBJ2-5; clone_size: .; v_call: TRBV5-1; d_call: .; cdr3_aa: CASSLEGGAQETQYF; cdr3_nt: TGCGCCAGCAGCTTGGAGGGGGGGGCCCAAGAGACCCAGTACTTC
j_call: TRBJ2-5; clone_size: .; v_call: TRBV7-9; d_call: .; cdr3_aa: CASSDSAQETQYF; cdr3_nt: TGTGCCAGCAGCGACAGCGCCCAAGAGACCCAGTACTTC
j_call: TRBJ2-2; clone_size: .; v_call: TRBV29-1; d_call: TRBD1; cdr3_aa: CSVEGDREAGELFF; cdr3_nt: TGCAGCGTTGAGGGGGACAGGGAAGCCGGGGAGCTGTTTTTT
j_call: TRBJ2-5; clone_size: .; v_call: TRBV14; d_call: TRBD1; cdr3_aa: CASSQVGGRETQYF; cdr3_nt: TGTGCCAGCAGCCAAGTAGGGGGCCGGGAGACCCAGTACTTC
j_call: TRBJ1-2; clone_size: .; v_call: TRBV6-5; d_call: .; cdr3_aa: CASSFTTGTVTYGYTF; cdr3_nt: TGTGCCAGCAGTTTTACTACAGGGACCGTCACCTATGGCTACACCTTC
j_call: TRBJ1-1; clone_size: .; v_call: TRBV15; d_call: .; cdr3_aa: CATSSRTDPFSAFF; cdr3_nt: TGTGCCACCAGCAGCAGGACAGACCCCTTTTCTGCTTTCTTT
j_call: TRBJ2-7; clone_size: .; v_call: TRBV4-1; d_call: TRBD1; cdr3_aa: CASSQVSTGVDEQYF; cdr3_nt: TGCGCCAGCAGCCAGGTCTCGACAGGGGTCGACGAGCAGTACTTC
j_call: TRBJ2-5; clone_size: .; v_call: TRBV30; d_call: .; cdr3_aa: CAGRGGGGRQETQYF; cdr3_nt: TGTGCCGGGAGGGGAGGGGGGGGGCGACAAGAGACCCAGTACTTC
j_call: TRBJ1-4; clone_size: .; v_call: TRBV4-1; d_call: .; cdr3_aa: CASSPDSNEKLFF; cdr3_nt: TGCGCCAGCAGCCCGGACAGCAATGAAAAACTGTTTTTT
j_call: TRBJ2-5; clone_size: .; v_call: TRBV5-1; d_call: .; cdr3_aa: CASSLASIAELETQYF; cdr3_nt: TGCGCCAGCAGCTTGGCCTCAATAGCGGAATTAGAGACCCAGTACTTC
j_call: TRBJ1-5; clone_size: .; v_call: TRBV6-5; d_call: .; cdr3_aa: CASRGSGDQPQHF; cdr3_nt: TGTGCCAGCCGGGGTTCAGGGGATCAGCCCCAGCATTTT
j_call: TRBJ2-3; clone_size: .; v_call: TRBV13; d_call: .; cdr3_aa: CASSPWTKHTDTQYF; cdr3_nt: TGTGCCAGCAGCCCGTGGACAAAACACACAGATACGCAGTATTTT
j_call: TRBJ2-1; clone_size: few; v_call: TRBV2; d_call: TRBD2; cdr3_aa: CASSGLLATAEMQFF; cdr3_nt: TGTGCCAGCAGTGGGCTACTAGCGACCGCCGAAATGCAGTTCTTC
j_call: TRBJ1-1; clone_size: .; v_call: TRBV2; d_call: .; cdr3_aa: CASRKTGNTEAFF; cdr3_nt: TGTGCCAGCAGGAAGACAGGGAACACTGAAGCTTTCTTT
j_call: TRBJ1-5; clone_size: .; v_call: TRBV5-6; d_call: .; cdr3_aa: CASSNSSGSGPQHF; cdr3_nt: TGTGCCAGCAGCAATAGCTCGGGATCAGGGCCCCAGCATTTT
j_call: TRBJ1-1; clone_size: .; v_call: TRBV7-9; d_call: TRBD1; cdr3_aa: CASSLVGTADTEAFF; cdr3_nt: TGTGCCAGCAGCTTAGTAGGGACAGCTGACACTGAAGCTTTCTTT
j_call: TRBJ1-1; clone_size: few; v_call: TRBV27; d_call: TRBD1; cdr3_aa: CASRRGLTEAFF; cdr3_nt: TGTGCCAGCAGGAGGGGGCTCACTGAAGCTTTCTTT
j_call: TRBJ2-5; clone_size: .; v_call: TRBV27; d_call: .; cdr3_aa: CASSPRRGLYQETQYF; cdr3_nt: TGTGCCAGCAGCCCGCGGCGGGGGCTATACCAAGAGACCCAGTACTTC
j_call: TRBJ2-3; clone_size: .; v_call: TRBV5-6; d_call: .; cdr3_aa: CASSLVGAPDTQYF; cdr3_nt: TGTGCCAGCAGCTTGGTGGGGGCTCCAGATACGCAGTATTTT
j_call: TRBJ1-1; clone_size: .; v_call: TRBV15; d_call: .; cdr3_aa: CATSRHRGDTEAFF; cdr3_nt: TGTGCCACCAGCAGACACCGGGGGGACACTGAAGCTTTCTTT
j_call: TRBJ1-6; clone_size: .; v_call: TRBV7-2; d_call: .; cdr3_aa: CASSLFSVVGSPLHF; cdr3_nt: TGTGCCAGCAGCTTATTTTCGGTGGTTGGTTCACCCCTCCACTTT
j_call: TRBJ2-5; clone_size: .; v_call: TRBV5-1; d_call: TRBD2; cdr3_aa: CASSYREGGTQYF; cdr3_nt: TGCGCCAGCAGCTACCGGGAGGGGGGGACCCAGTACTTC
j_call: TRBJ2-5; clone_size: many; v_call: TRBV7-9; d_call: .; cdr3_aa: CASSPGTQETQYF; cdr3_nt: TGTGCCAGCAGCCCGGGGACACAAGAGACCCAGTACTTC
j_call: TRBJ1-6; clone_size: .; v_call: TRBV5-1; d_call: TRBD1; cdr3_aa: CASRGGGAHSYNSPLHF; cdr3_nt: TGCGCCAGCAGAGGAGGGGGCGCCCATTCTTATAATTCACCCCTCCACTTT
j_call: TRBJ2-3; clone_size: once; v_call: TRBV27; d_call: .; cdr3_aa: CASSSLGAGTDTQYF; cdr3_nt: TGTGCCAGCAGTTCCCTAGGGGCAGGCACAGATACGCAGTATTTT
j_call: TRBJ2-5; clone_size: .; v_call: TRBV9; d_call: .; cdr3_aa: CASSVEGREQYF; cdr3_nt: TGTGCCAGCAGCGTAGAGGGTAGGGAGCAGTACTTC
j_call: TRBJ2-5; clone_size: .; v_call: TRBV6-5; d_call: .; cdr3_aa: CASTDSRETQYF; cdr3_nt: TGTGCCAGTACTGACAGCCGAGAGACCCAGTACTTC
j_call: TRBJ2-7; clone_size: .; v_call: TRBV15; d_call: .; cdr3_aa: CATSRERQSSYEQYF; cdr3_nt: TGTGCCACCAGCAGAGAAAGACAGAGCTCCTACGAGCAGTACTTC
j_call: TRBJ1-1; clone_size: .; v_call: TRBV10-2; d_call: .; cdr3_aa: CASSGTGRNTEAFF; cdr3_nt: TGCGCCAGCAGTGGTACAGGGCGGAACACTGAAGCTTTCTTT
j_call: TRBJ1-4; clone_size: once; v_call: TRBV29-1; d_call: .; cdr3_aa: CSVVVTGCRIIF; cdr3_nt: TGCAGCGTTGTTGTTACAGGGTGCAGGATAATTTTT
j_call: TRBJ2-3; clone_size: .; v_call: TRBV4-1; d_call: TRBD1; cdr3_aa: CASSQDHRGTDTQYF; cdr3_nt: TGCGCCAGCAGCCAAGACCACAGGGGGACAGATACGCAGTATTTT
j_call: TRBJ1-5; clone_size: .; v_call: TRBV7-9; d_call: .; cdr3_aa: CASSLASDQPQHF; cdr3_nt: TGTGCCAGCAGCTTAGCGTCGGATCAGCCCCAGCATTTT
j_call: TRBJ2-1; clone_size: .; v_call: TRBV7-3; d_call: TRBD2; cdr3_aa: CASSRGGYNEQFF; cdr3_nt: TGTGCCAGCAGCCGGGGGGGATACAATGAGCAGTTCTTC
j_call: TRBJ2-7; clone_size: .; v_call: TRBV19; d_call: TRBD1; cdr3_aa: CACTKGQGSYEQYF; cdr3_nt: TGTGCCTGCACTAAGGGACAGGGATCCTACGAGCAGTACTTC
j_call: TRBJ2-5; clone_size: .; v_call: TRBV6-5; d_call: .; cdr3_aa: CASSHGAGETQYF; cdr3_nt: TGTGCCAGCAGCCACGGTGCAGGAGAGACCCAGTACTTC
j_call: TRBJ2-7; clone_size: .; v_call: TRBV6-5; d_call: TRBD1; cdr3_aa: CASSSVRGDRGDEQYF; cdr3_nt: TGTGCCAGCAGTTCCGTCCGGGGGGACAGGGGTGACGAGCAGTACTTC
j_call: TRBJ1-6; clone_size: .; v_call: TRBV7-8; d_call: .; cdr3_aa: CASSLVVGESPLHF; cdr3_nt: TGTGCCAGCAGCTTAGTGGTCGGGGAATCACCCCTCCACTTT
j_call: TRBJ1-1; clone_size: .; v_call: TRBV9; d_call: .; cdr3_aa: CASSAGGGQDEAFF; cdr3_nt: TGTGCCAGCAGCGCCGGGGGTGGACAAGATGAAGCTTTCTTT
j_call: TRBJ1-5; clone_size: .; v_call: TRBV5-1; d_call: TRBD1; cdr3_aa: CASSEQGASAQPQHF; cdr3_nt: TGCGCCAGCAGCGAACAGGGGGCCTCGGCACAGCCCCAGCATTTT
j_call: TRBJ2-5; clone_size: few; v_call: TRBV6-1; d_call: TRBD2; cdr3_aa: CASSEAAGGPETQYF; cdr3_nt: TGTGCCAGCAGTGAAGCAGCGGGGGGGCCAGAGACCCAGTACTTC
j_call: TRBJ2-3; clone_size: .; v_call: TRBV7-8; d_call: TRBD2; cdr3_aa: CASSSRTSGGTDTQYF; cdr3_nt: TGTGCCAGCAGCTCACGGACTAGCGGGGGCACAGATACGCAGTATTTT
j_call: TRBJ1-1; clone_size: .; v_call: TRBV4-1; d_call: .; cdr3_aa: CASSQGRLVDTEAFF; cdr3_nt: TGCGCCAGCAGCCAAGGCCGGTTGGTGGACACTGAAGCTTTCTTT
j_call: TRBJ2-3; clone_size: .; v_call: TRBV10-3; d_call: .; cdr3_aa: CAISVGEPSRDTQYF; cdr3_nt: TGTGCCATCAGTGTTGGGGAGCCAAGCAGGGATACGCAGTATTTT
j_call: TRBJ1-3; clone_size: .; v_call: TRBV18; d_call: .; cdr3_aa: CASSLGGAGGNTIYF; cdr3_nt: TGTGCCAGCTCACTGGGAGGGGCCGGTGGAAACACCATATATTTT